The entry below gives a single T cell receptor beta chain sequence along with its context. Germline CDR1 is KGHDR and CDR2 is SFDVKD. The CDR3 consists of 17 residues. The V gene end was trimmed by 2 bases and the J gene end by 2 bases; junction bases not matched to a gene: 9. The protocol was immunoSEQ multiplex PCR, while the TCRdb copy is restricted to in-frame clones and leaves out a portion. The data show tens of thousands of clones, around 92% seen once. These data are taken from a study of control samples from healthy donors and cancer patients. Material: blood. This chain joins TRBV24-1 and TRBJ2-5, with 8 nucleotides matching TRBD2. The sequence came from a man in his fifties or sixties in good health. The CDR3 here is CATSDSVAGMIQETQYF. The CDR3 nucleotides read TGTGCCACCAGTGATTCGGTAGCGGGGATGATTCAAGAGACCCAGTACTTC.